The present T cell receptor (beta chain) was sequenced within a study of blood T cell repertoires in COVID-19. The wider study: Material from acute and convalescent COVID-19 was sourced from the United States, Italy and Spain. Sources were T cells, B-cell-depleted T cells, or PBMCs; the material itself was cDNA or gDNA.

With 1 base clipped from V and 8 bases from J, the junction kept 9 bases outside the gene matches. Per the germline V gene, CDR1 is SGHVS and CDR2 is FNYEAQ. The CDR3 sequence is 16 residues long. Generated by immunoSEQ multiplex PCR, the TCRdb table keeps only in-frame clones and is missing some. Among about 300,000 clones, roughly nine tenths were seen once, and the ten largest hold 1.5% to 2%. The V call is TRBV7-6, the J call TRBJ1-4; 8 bases align to TRBD1. The specimen was PBMCs or T cells enriched from blood (not recorded which). The TCR comes from a middle-aged woman who had recovered from COVID-19. CDR3 sequence reads: CASSLVASQGGEKLFF. In nucleotides, the CDR3 is TGTGCCAGCAGCTTAGTAGCCTCACAGGGGGGCGAAAAACTGTTTTTT.